These 8 T cell receptor beta chains came from one sample sequenced in a study of blood T cell repertoires in COVID-19. The table came from immunoSEQ multiplex PCR; TCRdb's copy has only in-frame clones and leaves some out. Of over 100,000 clones in the sample, 75% to 90% were seen once. The specimen was peripheral blood. The origin of the receptors is a woman aged 50 to 65 with COVID-19, enrolled during active disease.

V usage is TRBV12-3 or TRBV12-4 and J usage is TRBJ1-1; D unclear. Trimming stripped 5 bases from V and 1 base from J, with 2 bases between. This CDR3 is 11 amino acids long. Written as DNA, the CDR3 is TGTGCCAGCAGTCGGAACACTGAAGCTTTCTTT. Translated, it gives CASSRNTEAFF.

The J gene is TRBJ2-1, the V gene TRBV7-3, with 11 bases identical to TRBD2. CDR1 is SGHTA and CDR2 is FQGTGA in the germline V gene. The CDR3 has 15 residues. The V and J ends lost 2 bases and 8 bases, in that order; junction bases with no gene match: 5. CDR3 protein: CASSLSLAGEDEQFF. In DNA, the CDR3 is TGTGCCAGCAGCTTATCACTAGCGGGGGAGGATGAGCAGTTCTTC.

The chain carries TRBV30 and TRBJ2-5; no clear D gene. The germline V and J ends were trimmed by 3 bases and 7 bases, with 12 bases remaining between them. The CDR3 has 12 residues. The germline V gene has CDR1 GTSNPN and CDR2 SVGIG (reference sequence). This chain's CDR3 is CAWSSIGGTQYF. The DNA for the CDR3 is TGTGCCTGGAGCTCGATAGGCGGGACCCAGTACTTC.

Only a few counts were recorded for this clone. The V call is TRBV6-6, the J call TRBJ1-6; D is unresolved. V lost 6 bases and J 10 bases, leaving 10 bases between the germline ends. CDR1 is MNHNY and CDR2 is SVGAGI in the germline V gene (reference sequence). CDR3 length: 12 amino acids. The CDR3 reads CASSHYGSPLHF. DNA of the CDR3: TGTGCCAGCAGCCACTATGGGTCACCCCTCCACTTT.

The V gene is TRBV6-1, the J gene TRBJ1-2; weak D call: TRBD1 (6 bases). Trimming stripped 1 base from V and 4 bases from J, with 13 bases between. Germline CDR1 MNHNS, CDR2 SASEGT. The CDR3 covers 15 residues. The chain's CDR3 is CASSEVQGIIYGYTF. CDR3 coding DNA: TGTGCCAGCAGTGAAGTTCAGGGGATTATCTATGGCTACACCTTC.

The J gene is TRBJ2-2, the V gene TRBV7-6; 9 nucleotides align to TRBD2. Unmatched junction bases numbered 9, after V lost 1 base and J lost 3 bases. This CDR3 comprises 18 residues. Looked up from germline, CDR1 is SGHVS and CDR2 is FNYEAQ. The CDR3 DNA reads as TGTGCCAGCAGCTTAGTCCAATTTGCGGGGGGGTACACCGGGGAGCTGTTTTTT. It codes for CASSLVQFAGGYTGELFF.

This clone has only one observation. The genes are TRBV19 and TRBJ2-2; D may be TRBD1 (6 bases). This CDR3 region has 15 residues. Germline V CDR1 and CDR2: LNHDA, SQIVND (reference sequence). The V end was cut by 6 bases, the J end by 2 bases, with 13 bases between. DNA for the CDR3: TGTGCCAGTAGCCCGGGACATTTAAACACCGGGGAGCTGTTTTTT. The encoded protein is CASSPGHLNTGELFF.

This clone occurred once. The rearrangement links TRBV19 to TRBJ1-5, with 10 bases fitting TRBD1. Per the germline V gene, CDR1 is LNHDA and CDR2 is SQIVND (reference sequence). The J segment lost 9 bases and the V segment lost 8 bases, leaving 7 bases of the junction unmatched. The CDR3 runs 13 residues. CDR3 amino acids: CASVDRGIGPQHF. The CDR3 DNA reads TGTGCCAGTGTGGACAGGGGGATCGGGCCCCAGCATTTT.